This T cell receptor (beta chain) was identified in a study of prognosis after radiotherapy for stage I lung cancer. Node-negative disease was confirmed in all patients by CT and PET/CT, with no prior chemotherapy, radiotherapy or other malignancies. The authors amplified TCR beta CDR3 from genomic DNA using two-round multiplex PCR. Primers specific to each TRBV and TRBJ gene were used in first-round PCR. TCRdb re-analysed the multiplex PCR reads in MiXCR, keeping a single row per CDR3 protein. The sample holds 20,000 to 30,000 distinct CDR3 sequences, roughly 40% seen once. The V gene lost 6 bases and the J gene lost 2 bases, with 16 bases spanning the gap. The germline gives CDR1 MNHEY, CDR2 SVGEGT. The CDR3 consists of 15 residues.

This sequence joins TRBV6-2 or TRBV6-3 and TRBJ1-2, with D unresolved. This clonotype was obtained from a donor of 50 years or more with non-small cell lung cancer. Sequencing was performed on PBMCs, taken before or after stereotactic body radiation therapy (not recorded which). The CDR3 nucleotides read TGTGCCAGCAGGCAACCCCGGAACAGAAACTATGGCTACACCTTC. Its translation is CASRQPRNRNYGYTF.